Shown below are 20 T cell receptor beta chains from a single sample sequenced in a study of spatial heterogeneity in lung cancer. Documented time point: sample taken at primary tumor resection. TCRdb reanalysed the 5' RACE reads using MiXCR and keeps one entry per CDR3 protein. The table has approximately 40,000 distinct CDR3 sequences, roughly 15% seen once; the top ten hold around three fifths. The material sequenced was PBMCs, taken at surgery. Receptor source: a male donor with early-stage non-small cell lung cancer.

This clonotype was counted many times. J is TRBJ1-2 and V is TRBV7-2; D may be TRBD1 (6 bases). This CDR3 spans 14 amino acids. Between the trimmed V and J ends, which lost 5 bases and 5 bases, there was a span of 15 bases. The germline CDR1 and CDR2 sequences are SGHTA and FQGNSA. Written as DNA, the CDR3 is TGTGCCAGCAGCCCAGAGGCCAGGGGTTATGGCTACACCTTC. Translation gives CASSPEARGYGYTF.

This clonotype has just one count. The CDR3 reads CASRDFDEQFF. DNA for the CDR3: TGTGCCAGCAGAGACTTCGATGAGCAGTTCTTC. The chain couples TRBV12-3 or TRBV12-4 to TRBJ2-1; D not certain. Trimming removed 6 bases from V and 8 bases from J, with 8 bases in between. There are 11 residues in the CDR3.

The chain recombines TRBV28 with TRBJ2-7; 9 bases are a match to TRBD1. With V trimmed by 2 bases and J by 5 bases, 10 bases remained unmatched. Germline CDR1 MDHEN, CDR2 SYDVKM. The CDR3 length is 16 residues. Written as DNA, the CDR3 is TGTGCCAGCAGTTTAGTGGACAGGGGACGGTGGAACGAGCAGTACTTC. This gives the protein CASSLVDRGRWNEQYF.

The chain links TRBV4-2 to TRBJ1-1; D remains ambiguous. V gave up 2 bases and J gave up 0 bases, with 4 bases separating them. This CDR3 region has 13 residues. Germline loops: CDR1 LGHNA, CDR2 YNFKEQ. The CDR3 DNA sequence: TGTGCCAGCAGCCAACTTATGAACACTGAAGCTTTCTTT. Its translation: CASSQLMNTEAFF.

This clonotype was detected ten times or more. This chain uses TRBV25-1 with TRBJ2-7; no firm D call. The V gene's germline CDR1 is MGHDK and CDR2 SYGVNS. V dropped 3 bases and J dropped 3 bases, with 15 bases sitting between them. CDR3 length: 15 amino acids. The CDR3 DNA reads TGTGCCAGCAGTGACTCAAAAGGGAATATCTACGAGCAGTACTTC. It encodes CASSDSKGNIYEQYF.

This clonotype was counted a few times. A much larger clone lies a single base off, so this may be a read error. The V gene is TRBV7-9, the J gene TRBJ1-6; D is possibly TRBD1 (5 bases). The V end was cut by 5 bases, the J end by 9 bases, with 23 bases between. CDR1 is SEHNR and CDR2 is FQNEAQ in the germline V gene (reference sequence). The length of the CDR3 is 17 residues. The CDR3 loop is CASSIQRTWGASSPLHF. Written as DNA, the CDR3 is TGTGCCAGCAGCATTCAGCGGACATGGGGCGCCTCTTCACCCCTCCACTTT.

This clonotype has at least ten counts. J is TRBJ2-7 and V is TRBV16; the D gene is possibly TRBD1 (6 bases). The germline V gene encodes CDR1 KGHSY and CDR2 FQNENV. Deletions cut 1 base from V and 1 base from J, with 14 bases between. The CDR3 has 16 residues. The CDR3 nucleotides are TGTGCCAGCAGCCAATTCCAGACAGGCGGTTCCTACGAGCAGTACTTC. The encoded protein is CASSQFQTGGSYEQYF.

This chain links TRBV29-1 with TRBJ1-5; D possibly corresponds to TRBD1 (6 bases). The CDR3 is made up of 13 amino acids. In germline, CDR1 is SQVTM, CDR2 ANQGSEA. V dropped 4 bases and J dropped 4 bases, with 11 bases sitting between them. The CDR3 loop reads CSVVWTENQPQHF. As DNA, the CDR3 is TGCAGCGTTGTATGGACAGAGAATCAGCCCCAGCATTTT. Complete variable domain (other parts from reference TRBV29-1 and TRBJ1-5): SAVISQKPSRDICQRGTSLTIQCQVDSQVTMMFWYRQQPGQSLTLIATANQGSEATYESGFVIDKFPISRPNLTFSTLTVSNMSPEDSSIYLCSVVWTENQPQHFGDGTRLSIL.

This clonotype was detected only a few times. The chain recombines TRBV9 with TRBJ2-2; the D gene is possibly TRBD1 (6 bases). This CDR3 is built from 13 residues. The germline V gene encodes CDR1 SGDLS and CDR2 YYNGEE. V lost 10 bases, J lost 6 bases, and 16 bases lay in between. The CDR3 loop reads CAGQTGMSGELFF. The CDR3 coding sequence is TGTGCCGGACAAACAGGGATGTCCGGGGAGCTGTTTTTT.

This clonotype was seen many times. This sequence joins TRBV7-9 and TRBJ2-7, with a possible D match to TRBD2 (7 bases). The V end was cut by 2 bases, the J end by 3 bases, with 11 bases between. CDR1 is SEHNR, CDR2 FQNEAQ, per germline (reference sequence). This CDR3 contains 14 residues. CDR3 nucleotide sequence: TGTGCCAGCAGCTTATCGGGGGGCGGCTACGAGCAGTACTTC. This codes for CASSLSGGGYEQYF.

This clonotype showed up just a few times. The J gene is TRBJ1-1, the V gene TRBV6-2 or TRBV6-3; 9 nucleotides align to TRBD1. Trimming took 2 bases from V and 5 from J; bases not matched to a gene: 3. The germline V gene has CDR1 MNHEY and CDR2 SVGEGT. The CDR3 covers 14 residues. The CDR3 loop is CASSYTTGGTEAFF. As DNA, the CDR3 is TGTGCCAGCAGTTACACGACAGGGGGGACTGAAGCTTTCTTT.

In this sample, this clonotype turned up a few times. This chain joins TRBV7-2 and TRBJ1-1, with TRBD1 matching 7 bases. CDR1 is SGHTA and CDR2 is FQGNSA in the germline V gene. The CDR3 totals 14 residues. The J segment lost 8 bases and the V segment lost 4 bases, leaving 10 bases of the junction unmatched. The CDR3 protein is CASSYGQEGYEAFF. DNA of the CDR3: TGTGCCAGCAGCTACGGACAGGAGGGGTACGAAGCTTTCTTT.

This chain connects TRBV7-2 to TRBJ2-1; possibly TRBD1 for D (6 bases). V lost 1 base and J 7 bases, leaving 14 bases between the germline ends. Germline V gene sequence: CDR1 SGHTA, CDR2 FQGNSA. The CDR3 loop spans 15 amino acids. The CDR3 protein is CASSLGPSDRNEQFF. Written as DNA, the CDR3 is TGTGCCAGCAGCTTAGGTCCCTCTGACAGGAATGAGCAGTTCTTC.

The rearrangement uses TRBV6-1 and TRBJ2-4, with D unresolved. V gave up 7 bases and J gave up 11 bases, with 18 bases separating them. This CDR3 has 13 residues. Germline-derived CDR1 and CDR2 are MNHNS and SASEGT. CDR3 coding DNA: TGTGCCAGCAACACGGACCCCTGCCCTTTTCAGTACTTC. This encodes CASNTDPCPFQYF.

This clonotype was counted at least ten times. The chain combines TRBV7-9 with TRBJ1-3; unclear D gene. CDR1 and CDR2 from the germline V gene are SEHNR and FQNEAQ (reference sequence). Trimming took off 3 bases at V and 0 bases at J, with 3 bases between the two ends. The CDR3 totals 13 residues. CDR3 sequence (DNA): TGTGCCAGCAGCTTGAGCTCTGGAAACACCATATATTTT. It translates to CASSLSSGNTIYF.

The V and J genes are TRBV29-1 and TRBJ2-3; the D is unclear. Germline assignment: CDR1 SQVTM and CDR2 ANQGSEA. This CDR3 has 10 amino acids. The V end lost 4 bases, the J end lost 6 bases, and 5 bases lay between the germline ends. CDR3 sequence reads: CSVVGDTQYF. The CDR3 DNA follows: TGCAGCGTTGTCGGGGATACGCAGTATTTT.

In this sample, this clonotype turned up a few times. V is TRBV27 and J is TRBJ2-4; 10 bases agree with TRBD2. The J segment lost 16 bases and the V segment lost 0 bases, leaving 18 bases of the junction unmatched. The CDR3 spans 17 residues. Per the germline V gene, CDR1 is MNHEY and CDR2 is SMNVEV (reference sequence). The DNA for the CDR3 is TGTGCCAGCAGTTTATCCAGAGTGACGGAGCGGGGGGGGTCCCGATACTTC. It yields the protein CASSLSRVTERGGSRYF.

J is TRBJ2-3 and V is TRBV20-1; D unresolved. Germline V gene data show CDR1 as DFQATT and CDR2 as SNEGSKA (reference sequence). The ends were cut back, 3 bases at V and 6 bases at J, with 10 bases in the middle. The length of the CDR3 is 12 residues. CDR3 in amino acids: CSASLLVDTQYF. Here the CDR3 DNA reads TGCAGTGCTAGCCTACTGGTGGATACGCAGTATTTT.

This clonotype appeared a few times. The V gene is TRBV7-2, the J gene TRBJ2-7; D could derive from TRBD1 or TRBD2 (5 bases each). Trimming removed 1 base at V and 3 bases at J, with 13 bases between. This CDR3 contains 15 residues. CDR1 is SGHTA and CDR2 is FQGNSA in the germline V gene. CDR3 loop: CASSLGGTEYYEQYF. The CDR3 DNA sequence: TGTGCCAGCAGCTTAGGGGGGACGGAGTACTACGAGCAGTACTTC.

The rearrangement uses TRBV19 and TRBJ1-5; D is undetermined. The CDR3 consists of 15 residues. V was clipped by 6 bases and J by 0 bases, with 12 bases between them. CDR1 is LNHDA, CDR2 SQIVND, per germline (reference sequence). CDR3 amino acids: CASRSGRNSNQPQHF. The CDR3 DNA sequence: TGTGCCAGTAGGAGTGGGCGGAATAGCAATCAGCCCCAGCATTTT. The variable domain in full, with the rest retrieved from reference TRBV19 and TRBJ1-5, is DGGITQSPKYLFRKEGQNVTLSCEQNLNHDAMYWYRQDPGQGLRLIYYSQIVNDFQKGDIAEGYSVSREKKESFPLTVTSAQKNPTAFYLCASRSGRNSNQPQHFGDGTRLSIL.